This T cell receptor beta chain was recovered during a study of cytomegalovirus exposure and HLA in healthy donors. About the study: For the approximately 400 genotyped donors, roughly 80% fell within the Caucasian-associated ancestry cluster. Study observations and caveats: The classifier, whose performance was assessed in both the original and validation cohorts, reportedly diagnosed cytomegalovirus status with high specificity and sensitivity. In a later analysis, an Asian-associated ancestry cluster reportedly showed fewer N-insertions than the approximately 700-donor mean.

With 60 Vbeta and 13 Jbeta primers, the PCR was carried out. Produced via immunoSEQ multiplex PCR; TCRdb's table is partial and in-frame only. The sample records around 200,000 clones, roughly 80% being singletons. As for this clone: What it recognizes is unknown.

The ends were cut back, 5 bases at V and 4 bases at J, with 12 bases in the middle. Germline assignment: CDR1 MGHDK and CDR2 SYGVNS. CDR3 size: 14 residues. Sequenced material: PBMCs. The V and J genes are TRBV25-1 and TRBJ1-3; D not resolved. This TCR was sampled from a man in his fifties in good health and CMV-seronegative. In DNA form, the CDR3 reads TGTGCCAGCAGTCTGGGGAGTCCGGGAAACACCATATATTTT. Its protein product is CASSLGSPGNTIYF.